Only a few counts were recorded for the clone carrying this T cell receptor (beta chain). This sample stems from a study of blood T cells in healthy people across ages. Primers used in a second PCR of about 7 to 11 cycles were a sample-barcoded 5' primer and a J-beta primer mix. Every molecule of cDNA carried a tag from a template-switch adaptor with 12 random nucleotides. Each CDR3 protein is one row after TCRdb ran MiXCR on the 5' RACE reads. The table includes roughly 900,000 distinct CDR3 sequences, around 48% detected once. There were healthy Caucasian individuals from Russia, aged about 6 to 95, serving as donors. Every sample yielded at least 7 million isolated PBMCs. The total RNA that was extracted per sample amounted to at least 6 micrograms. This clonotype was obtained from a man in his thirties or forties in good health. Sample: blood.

The CDR3 region has the DNA TGTGCCAGCAGCCCCGACCGGGACTTGGTCAATGAGCAGTACTTC. This gives the protein CASSPDRDLVNEQYF. The chain recombines TRBV6-2 or TRBV6-3 with TRBJ2-5, with D maybe TRBD2 (6 bases). Germline V gives CDR1 MNHEY, CDR2 SVGEGT. The V end lost 6 bases, the J end lost 11 bases, and 25 bases lay between the germline ends. CDR3 length: 15 amino acids.